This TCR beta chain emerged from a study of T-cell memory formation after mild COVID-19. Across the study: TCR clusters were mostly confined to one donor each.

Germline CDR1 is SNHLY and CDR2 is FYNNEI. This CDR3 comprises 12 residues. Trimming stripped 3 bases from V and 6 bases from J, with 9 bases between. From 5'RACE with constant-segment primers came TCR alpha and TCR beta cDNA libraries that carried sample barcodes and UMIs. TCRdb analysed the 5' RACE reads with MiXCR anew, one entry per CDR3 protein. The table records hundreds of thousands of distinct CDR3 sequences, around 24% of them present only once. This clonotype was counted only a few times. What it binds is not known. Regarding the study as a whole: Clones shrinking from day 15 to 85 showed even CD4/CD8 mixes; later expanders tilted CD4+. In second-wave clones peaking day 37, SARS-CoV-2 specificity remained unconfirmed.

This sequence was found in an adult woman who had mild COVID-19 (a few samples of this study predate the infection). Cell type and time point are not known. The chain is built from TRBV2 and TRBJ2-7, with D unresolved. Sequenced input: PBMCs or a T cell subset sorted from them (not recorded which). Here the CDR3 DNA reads TGTGCCAGCAGTGACCGGGTGCCCGAGCAGTACTTC. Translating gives CASSDRVPEQYF. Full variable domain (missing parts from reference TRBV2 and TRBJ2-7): EPEVTQTPSHQVTQMGQEVILRCVPISNHLYFYWYRQILGQKVEFLVSFYNNEISEKSEIFDDQFSVERPDGSNFTLKIRSTKLEDSAMYFCASSDRVPEQYFGPGTRLTVT.